A single T cell receptor beta chain is shown here with its context. The CDR3 spans 15 residues. V lost 4 bases and J lost 5; bases outside the gene matches: 8. The germline CDR1 and CDR2 sequences are SGHVS and FNYEAQ. This entry comes from a study of blood T cell repertoires in COVID-19. Across the whole study: Specimens from acute and convalescent COVID-19 originated in the United States, Italy and Spain. PBMCs, B-cell-depleted T cells, or T cells were the source of the cDNA or gDNA that made up the material.

Per the original data handling: Estimation of nucleated cell counts was performed using reference gene primer amplification. The table came from immunoSEQ multiplex PCR; TCRdb's copy has only in-frame clones and leaves some out. For V, J and clone size, that table is used; D and trimming come from the DNA. This table holds 130,000 to 150,000 clones, around 90% found once. This clonotype was obtained from a woman aged 45-65 years with acute or convalescent COVID-19. The chain links TRBV7-6 to TRBJ2-7; 10 bases fit TRBD2. The sample consisted of peripheral blood. The CDR3 sequence is CASSYPSGSLNEQYF. The CDR3 nucleotides read TGTGCCAGCAGCTACCCTAGCGGGAGTCTCAACGAGCAGTACTTC. The full variable domain, rest sourced from reference TRBV7-6 and TRBJ2-7, is GAGVSQSPRYKVTKRGQDVALRCDPISGHVSLYWYRQALGQGPEFLTYFNYEAQQDKSGLPNDRFSAERPEGSISTLTIQRTEQRDSAMYRCASSYPSGSLNEQYFGPGTRLTVT.